Included here is one T cell receptor (beta chain) sequence, with context. In this sample, this clonotype turned up a few times. Its antigen is currently not known. Base quality data are lacking; no much larger clone is found one base away. Receptor amplification or capture employed PCR. TCRdb lists the instrument as Illumina HiSeq 2500. Unique molecular identifiers were incorporated into TCR beta cDNA libraries to reduce PCR and sequencing biases. Some 500,000 cDNA molecules were obtained for every 1 to 10 million input T cells, so each molecule roughly corresponded to one T cell. The patient libraries were prepared and sequenced using the same protocol as the earlier healthy control dataset. Within a given batch, samples were prepared together, multiplexed and sequenced on the same HiSeq lane. The source study handled its data this way. MIGEC was used to process the raw barcoded reads, and molecular identifier groups with only a single read were discarded before consensus assembly and CDR3 extraction. Clonotype tables were post-analysed with VDJtools, and diversity was normalized by down-sampling all datasets to the smallest sample size. In repertoire overlap clustering, CDR3 amino acid sequences, but not nucleotide sequences, were matched to correct batch-related cross-sample contamination. Starting from the raw public reads, TCRdb applied fastp trimming at Q25, assembled clones with MiXCR and retained in-frame beta chains. Here each entry gathers all rows of one CDR3 protein and keeps the most common genes and DNA. In this record, the V and J calls reflect TCRdb's handling and not the investigators' own analysis. This sample gives fewer than 850,000 distinct CDR3 sequences in total; 30% of them show up just once. The ten largest clones capture roughly 0.54% of the sample.

The data originate from a study of post-analysis software for immune sequencing data (dated by TCRdb to between 2015 and 2016). Background for the entire study: Relapsing-remitting, secondary progressive and progressive-relapsing multiple sclerosis were recorded as disease courses, and subtype annotation was lacking for some patients. The multiple sclerosis patient repertoires were compared with 11 previously published healthy control repertoires from donors aged about 6 to 25 years. A subset of samples was prepared in parallel using single-end sample barcoding, then pooled and co-amplified after Illumina adapter ligation.

To demonstrate the VDJtools post-analysis software, TCR beta repertoires were profiled from the peripheral blood of 10 to 15 young patients with multiple sclerosis. The patients with multiple sclerosis were children and adolescents between about 6 and 17 years of age. Relative to germline, V is 0 bases shorter and J is 5 bases shorter, with 19 bases between their ends. From a lookup of the germline V gene, CDR1 and CDR2 are SGHTA and FQGNSA. The CDR3 runs 17 residues from the cysteine to the phenylalanine. CDR3 DNA only is kept here, 51 bases in frame from base 1. On the study overall, not on this receptor specifically: Direct clustering with F measure showed strong co-clustering of samples prepared in the same batch, prompting a batch-effect correction. The multiple sclerosis patient group was slightly younger than the control group. Compared with controls, multiple sclerosis patients had significantly lower normalized Chao1 diversity, a finding suggesting substantial peripheral T-cell clonal expansion. Significantly higher frequencies in patients than in controls were found for roughly 5 TRBV segments, including TRBV5-6, TRBV5-1 and TRBV20-1.

The source material was blood. The source is a girl under 18 with multiple sclerosis. The chain links TRBV7-2 with TRBJ1-1; TRBD1 might be the D gene, on 5 matching bases. Here the CDR3 is given as CASSLAPGTRARTEAFF. The DNA sequence is given as TGTGCCAGCAGCTTAGCCCCGGGGACGAGGGCTAGGACTGAAGCTTTCTTT. Supplemented by the reference TRBV7-2 and TRBJ1-1 proteins around the CDR3, the complete variable domain is GAGVSQSPSNKVTEKGKDVELRCDPISGHTALYWYRQSLGQGLEFLIYFQGNSAPDKSGLPSDRFSAERTGGSVSTLTIQRTQQEDSAVYLCASSLAPGTRARTEAFFGQGTRLTVV.